Reported below is one T cell receptor (beta chain). Its matching antigen is unknown. The CDR3 is made up of 12 amino acids. Looked up from germline, CDR1 is MNHNS and CDR2 is SASEGT. With 6 bases removed from V and 6 bases from J, the gap between germline ends came to 11 bases. This sample was taken from a study of blood T cells in healthy people across ages. Whole-study results and caveats: Investigators treated diversity estimates from one million T cells as underestimates.

A sample-barcoded 5' primer and a J-beta primer mix were used in a second PCR of about 7 to 12 cycles. Template switching added a 12-random-nucleotide identifier to every cDNA molecule. TCRdb re-analysed the 5' RACE reads in MiXCR, keeping a single row per CDR3 protein. The sample has some 320,000 distinct CDR3 sequences, roughly 27% seen once. Isolating PBMCs gave at least 6 million of these cells per sample. Extracted total RNA amounted to at least 5 micrograms for each sample. The sequence derives from a woman aged 70-85 years in good health. The sequenced sample consisted of blood. The rearrangement uses TRBV6-1 and TRBJ2-5; no definite D call. This chain's CDR3 is CASSQVSQTQYF. DNA of the CDR3: TGTGCCAGCAGCCAGGTGTCGCAGACCCAGTACTTC.